Listed below are T cell receptor beta chains from one sample, sequenced in a study of cytomegalovirus exposure and HLA in healthy donors. Profiled with immunoSEQ multiplex PCR; TCRdb holds only in-frame clones, not every one. The sample has about 41,000 clones, approximately 81% seen once. Source material: PBMCs. These receptors were obtained from a man aged 50 to 59 in good health and CMV-seronegative. Both conserved end residues are part of each CDR3. The D gene is left open where the match is weak. Clone sizes are given selectively: once, few, many, or a class where the clone is expanded.

.	TRBJ1-1	TRBV19	.	TGTGCCAGTAGTACGGGACTGACGAACACTGAAGCTTTCTTT	CASSTGLTNTEAFF
TRBD1	TRBJ1-1	TRBV9	.	TGTGCCAGCAGTTCCGGGACAGGGGGCTGGAACACTGAAGCTTTCTTT	CASSSGTGGWNTEAFF
TRBD2	TRBJ2-3	TRBV5-1	.	TGCGCCAGCGGCCTAGCGGGAGAATCAGATACGCAGTATTTT	CASGLAGESDTQYF
.	TRBJ2-2	TRBV5-3	.	TGTGCCAGAACCCCCTTCACTCCTAACACCGGGGAGCTGTTTTTT	CARTPFTPNTGELFF
TRBD1	TRBJ1-6	TRBV18	few	TGTGCCAGCTCACCCCAGGGGGAGAGCTCCTATAATTCACCCCTCCACTTT	CASSPQGESSYNSPLHF
TRBD1	TRBJ1-1	TRBV10-3	.	TGTGCCATCAGTGAAACCACAGGGGAGGATGAAGCTTTCTTT	CAISETTGEDEAFF
.	TRBJ1-1	TRBV11-3	.	TGTGCCAGCAGCTCCGGTTTTGTCTCGAACACTGAAGCTTTCTTT	CASSSGFVSNTEAFF
.	TRBJ2-7	TRBV6-5	.	TGTGCCAGCAGCCGCACCGGGACTTCTTACTACGAGCAGTACTTC	CASSRTGTSYYEQYF
.	TRBJ2-1	TRBV19	.	TGTGCCAGTAGTATAGGACTTTACAATGAGCAGTTCTTC	CASSIGLYNEQFF
.	TRBJ2-3	TRBV5-5	.	TGTGCCAGCAGCTTGAAGGCGAGGGAAGTGGGCACAGATACGCAGTATTTT	CASSLKAREVGTDTQYF
.	TRBJ1-6	TRBV9	.	TGTGCCAGCAGCCCTGTGGGGGCAAACTCACCCCTCCACTTT	CASSPVGANSPLHF
TRBD2	TRBJ2-7	TRBV7-2	.	TGTGCCAGCAGCCCGACTAGCGGGCTCTACGAGCAGTACTTC	CASSPTSGLYEQYF
TRBD2	TRBJ2-5	TRBV11-2	.	TGTGCCAGCAGCTTAGATCGGGGGGTTGGAGAGACCCAGTACTTC	CASSLDRGVGETQYF
TRBD1	TRBJ2-7	TRBV27	.	TGTGCCAGCAGTTTTGGACAGGTACGAACCTACGAGCAGTACTTC	CASSFGQVRTYEQYF
TRBD2	TRBJ2-1	TRBV29-1	.	TGCAGCGTTGAAATCTTAGCGGGAGTCTACAATGAGCAGTTCTTC	CSVEILAGVYNEQFF
.	TRBJ2-3	TRBV11-1	.	TGTGCCAGCAGCCTCCGAAGGGGAAGCTCAGATACGCAGTATTTT	CASSLRRGSSDTQYF
.	TRBJ2-1	TRBV11-3	.	TGTGCCAGCAGCTTAGAGGGGACAAGCTCCTACAATGAGCAGTTCTTC	CASSLEGTSSYNEQFF
.	TRBJ2-3	TRBV27	few	TGTGCCAGCAGTTTCTATACTAGCACAGATACGCAGTATTTT	CASSFYTSTDTQYF
TRBD1	TRBJ2-7	TRBV6-5	.	TGTGCCAGCGCCTCTGGGACAGGGGTCCACGAGCAGTACTTC	CASASGTGVHEQYF
.	TRBJ2-7	TRBV12-5	few	TGTGCTAGTGGTTTGGTACTGAGCTACGAGCAGTACTTC	CASGLVLSYEQYF
.	TRBJ2-2	TRBV5-5	.	TGTGCCAGCAGCTCTTACGGGTTGGGCGGGGAGCTGTTTTTT	CASSSYGLGGELFF
.	TRBJ2-2	TRBV28	few	TGTGCCAGCAATCTCCGCCAGGGTTACACCGGGGAGCTGTTTTTT	CASNLRQGYTGELFF
.	TRBJ1-5	TRBV6-5	.	TGTGCCAGCAGTATGGACACGTTTCGGCCCCAGCATTTT	CASSMDTFRPQHF
.	TRBJ1-6	TRBV7-9	.	TGTGCCAGCAGCTTAGGTGCAGATTCAAATTCACCCCTCCACTTT	CASSLGADSNSPLHF
.	TRBJ1-6	TRBV19	.	TGTGCCAGTAAGGACAGCTCCTATAATTCACCCCTCCACTTT	CASKDSSYNSPLHF
.	TRBJ2-7	TRBV27	.	TGTGCCAGCAGTTTCAGTGACTCCTACGAGCAGTACTTC	CASSFSDSYEQYF
.	TRBJ2-7	TRBV5-6	.	TGTGCCAGCAGCTGGACTCCTAGCTCCTACGAGCAGTACTTC	CASSWTPSSYEQYF
.	TRBJ2-3	TRBV19	.	TGTGCCAGTAGAGTTTTTCCAGGTACTAGCACAGATACGCAGTATTTT	CASRVFPGTSTDTQYF
.	TRBJ2-1	TRBV7-2	.	TGTGCCAGCAGCACCGGCCGACAGAGCTACAATGAGCAGTTCTTC	CASSTGRQSYNEQFF
TRBD1	TRBJ2-3	TRBV5-1	.	TGCGCCAGCAGCGCGGGACAGGGGGAGACAGATACGCAGTATTTT	CASSAGQGETDTQYF
.	TRBJ1-1	TRBV18	.	TGTGCCAGCTCACCACGGTTACGGGGAGAAGTCGCTGAAGCTTTCTTT	CASSPRLRGEVAEAFF
.	TRBJ1-1	TRBV6-5	.	TGTGCCAGCAGCGTATACAGTGGCCGGGAAGCTTTCTTT	CASSVYSGREAFF
TRBD1	TRBJ2-7	TRBV18	.	TGTGCCAGCTCACCAGTCCGGGACAGGGCCGGCGAGCAGTACTTC	CASSPVRDRAGEQYF
.	TRBJ1-3	TRBV9	.	TGTGCCAGCAGCGGTTTCAGGGGAGTCGGAAACACCATATATTTT	CASSGFRGVGNTIYF
.	TRBJ1-3	TRBV7-3	.	TGTGCCAGCAGTTTAGCGGCGGCATTCTCTGGAAACACCATATATTTT	CASSLAAAFSGNTIYF
.	TRBJ2-5	TRBV18	few	TGTGCCAGCTCACCCTTCATGTCGGCGAGCGAGGAGACCCAGTACTTC	CASSPFMSASEETQYF
.	TRBJ2-5	TRBV7-2	.	TGTGCCAGCAGCTTATTTAGCCAAGAGACCCAGTACTTC	CASSLFSQETQYF
TRBD2	TRBJ2-1	TRBV7-3	.	TGTGCCAGCAGCACCTCCCGGGGGGGATACAATGAGCAGTTCTTC	CASSTSRGGYNEQFF
.	TRBJ2-1	TRBV2	.	TGTGCCAGCAGTGAGGGGGCAGGGGTTTACAATGAGCAGTTCTTC	CASSEGAGVYNEQFF
.	TRBJ2-7	TRBV18	once	TGTGCCAGCTCACCAACAGGGAGCGAGCAGTACTTC	CASSPTGSEQYF
.	TRBJ2-5	TRBV30	.	TGTGCCTGGAGTGTACTAGGGTGGGGAGAGACCCAGTACTTC	CAWSVLGWGETQYF
.	TRBJ1-1	TRBV19	.	TGTGCCAGTAGTTCTCGGGGGGAGGGGGTGACTGAAGCTTTCTTT	CASSSRGEGVTEAFF
TRBD2	TRBJ2-3	TRBV5-6	medium-sized	TGTGCCAGCAGCCATAGCGGGGCCGACACAGATACGCAGTATTTT	CASSHSGADTDTQYF
TRBD1	TRBJ1-1	TRBV10-3	.	TGTGCCATCAATTACGGACAGGGGCTCACTGAAGCTTTCTTT	CAINYGQGLTEAFF
TRBD2	TRBJ2-7	TRBV6-5	.	TGTGCCAGCAGTTACCTAGCGGGAGTGCCCTCCTACGAGCAGTACTTC	CASSYLAGVPSYEQYF
.	TRBJ1-2	TRBV29-1	.	TGCAGCGTTGAAGAGGGAGAATACCTCTTTGGCTACACCTTC	CSVEEGEYLFGYTF
TRBD2	TRBJ2-1	TRBV7-3	.	TGTGCCAGCAGCCTGAGACTAGCGGGTACCTCGGATGAGCAGTTCTTC	CASSLRLAGTSDEQFF
TRBD2	TRBJ2-7	TRBV11-2	.	TGTGCCAGCAGCATGACTAGCGGGGGACCTCTATCCTACGAGCAGTACTTC	CASSMTSGGPLSYEQYF
TRBD1	TRBJ2-1	TRBV4-3	.	TGCGCCAGCAGCCAAACTTGGGGACAGGGTGCTCGGGAGCAGTTCTTC	CASSQTWGQGAREQFF
.	TRBJ2-3	TRBV10-3	.	TGTGCCACCCTCCAGATAGCGGAGGGGTGGGGCACAGATACGCAGTATTTT	CATLQIAEGWGTDTQYF
TRBD2	TRBJ2-7	TRBV2	.	TGTGCCAGAAAAGGGGGACTAGCGGACAGCTACGAGCAGTACTTC	CARKGGLADSYEQYF
TRBD1	TRBJ1-2	TRBV7-2	.	TGTGCCAGCAGCCGTACCGGGACAGAGGATGGCTACACCTTC	CASSRTGTEDGYTF
.	TRBJ2-2	TRBV11-2	.	TGTGCCAGCAGCTTAGATTCCGAGGGGGCGAACACCGGGGAGCTGTTTTTT	CASSLDSEGANTGELFF
TRBD1	TRBJ1-1	TRBV28	.	TGTGCCAGCACTTCGACAGGGGGCGGGTACGGTGAAGCTTTCTTT	CASTSTGGGYGEAFF
TRBD2	TRBJ2-5	TRBV7-9	once	TGTGCCAGCAGTCGAGCGGGAGGGCTGGAGACCCAGTACTTC	CASSRAGGLETQYF
TRBD2	TRBJ2-4	TRBV4-3	.	TGCGCCAGCAGCCAACTGACTAGCTACGAAAACATTCAGTACTTC	CASSQLTSYENIQYF
.	TRBJ2-7	TRBV6-1	few	TGTGCCAGCAGTGACGCAGGGGTCCAAGTATCCTACGAGCAGTACTTC	CASSDAGVQVSYEQYF